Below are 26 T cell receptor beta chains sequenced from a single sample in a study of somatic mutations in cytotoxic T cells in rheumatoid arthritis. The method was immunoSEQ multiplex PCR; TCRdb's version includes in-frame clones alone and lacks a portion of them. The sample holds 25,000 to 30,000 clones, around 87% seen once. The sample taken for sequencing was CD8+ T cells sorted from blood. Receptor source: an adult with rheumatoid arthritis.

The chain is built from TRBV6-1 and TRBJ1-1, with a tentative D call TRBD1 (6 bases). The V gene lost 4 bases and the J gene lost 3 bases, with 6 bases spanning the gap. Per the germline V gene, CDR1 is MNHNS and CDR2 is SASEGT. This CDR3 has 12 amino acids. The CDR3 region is CASSAGDTEAFF. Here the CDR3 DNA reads TGTGCCAGCAGTGCAGGGGACACTGAAGCTTTCTTT.

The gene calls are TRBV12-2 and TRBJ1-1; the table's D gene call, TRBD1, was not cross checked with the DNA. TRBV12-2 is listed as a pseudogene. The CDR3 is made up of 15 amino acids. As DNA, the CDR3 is TGTGCAAGTCGCTTAGAGTACAGGGTCGGCACTGAAGCTTTCTTT. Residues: CASRLEYRVGTEAFF.

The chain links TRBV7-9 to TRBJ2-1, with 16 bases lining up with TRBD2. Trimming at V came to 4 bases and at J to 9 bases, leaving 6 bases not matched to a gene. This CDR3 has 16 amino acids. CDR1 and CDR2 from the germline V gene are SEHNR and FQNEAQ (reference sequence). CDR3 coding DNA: TGTGCCAGCAGCTCTGGGACTAGCGGGGGGGCGAGTGAGCAGTTCTTC. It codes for CASSSGTSGGASEQFF.

The CDR3 protein is CASSRLAGERTDTQYF. In nucleotides, the CDR3 is TGTGCCAGCAGCCGACTAGCGGGGGAAAGGACAGATACGCAGTATTTT. The chain links TRBV6-4 to TRBJ2-3; 12 bases are a match to TRBD2. The V gene end was trimmed by 6 bases and the J gene end by 3 bases; junction bases not matched to a gene: 7. Germline V gene data show CDR1 as MRHNA and CDR2 as SNTAGT. The CDR3 covers 16 residues.

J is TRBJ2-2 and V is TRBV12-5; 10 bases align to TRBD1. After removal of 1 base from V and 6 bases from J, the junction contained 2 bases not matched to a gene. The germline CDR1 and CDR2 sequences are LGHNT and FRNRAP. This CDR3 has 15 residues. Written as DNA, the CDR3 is TGTGCTAGTGGTTTGGGACAGGGGGCGTCCGGGGAGCTGTTTTTT. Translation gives CASGLGQGASGELFF.

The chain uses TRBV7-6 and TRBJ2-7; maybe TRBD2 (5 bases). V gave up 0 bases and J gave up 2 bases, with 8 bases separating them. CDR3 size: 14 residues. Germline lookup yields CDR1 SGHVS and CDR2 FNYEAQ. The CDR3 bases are TGTGCCAGCAGCTTAGCGGGGAGAACCTACGAGCAGTACTTC. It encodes CASSLAGRTYEQYF.

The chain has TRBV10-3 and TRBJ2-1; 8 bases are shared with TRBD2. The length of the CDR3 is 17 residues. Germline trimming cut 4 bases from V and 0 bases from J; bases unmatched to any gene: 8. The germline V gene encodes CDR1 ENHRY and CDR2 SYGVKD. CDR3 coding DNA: TGTGCCATCAGTGGGCCAGCGGGGGTCAGCTCCTACAATGAGCAGTTCTTC. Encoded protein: CAISGPAGVSSYNEQFF.

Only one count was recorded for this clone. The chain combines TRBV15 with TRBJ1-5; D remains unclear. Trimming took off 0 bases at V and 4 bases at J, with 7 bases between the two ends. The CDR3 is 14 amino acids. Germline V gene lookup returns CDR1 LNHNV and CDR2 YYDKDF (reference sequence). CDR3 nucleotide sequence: TGTGCCACCAGCAGAGAGGGCGAAAATCAGCCCCAGCATTTT. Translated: CATSREGENQPQHF.

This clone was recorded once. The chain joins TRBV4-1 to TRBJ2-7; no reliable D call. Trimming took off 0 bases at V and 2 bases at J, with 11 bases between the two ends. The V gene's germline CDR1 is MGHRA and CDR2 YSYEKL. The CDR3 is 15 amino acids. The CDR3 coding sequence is TGCGCCAGCAGCCAAGATCGGTATGGGACCTACGAGCAGTACTTC. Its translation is CASSQDRYGTYEQYF.

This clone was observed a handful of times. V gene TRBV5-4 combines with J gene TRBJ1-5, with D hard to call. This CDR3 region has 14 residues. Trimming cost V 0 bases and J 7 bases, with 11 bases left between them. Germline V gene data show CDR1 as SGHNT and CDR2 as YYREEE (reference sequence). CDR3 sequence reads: CASSLASTTQPQHF. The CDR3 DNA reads TGTGCCAGCAGCTTGGCCTCGACAACGCAGCCCCAGCATTTT.

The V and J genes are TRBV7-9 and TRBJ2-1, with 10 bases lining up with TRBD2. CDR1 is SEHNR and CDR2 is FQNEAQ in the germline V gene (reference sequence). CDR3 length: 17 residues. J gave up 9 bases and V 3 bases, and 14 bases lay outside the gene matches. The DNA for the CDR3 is TGTGCCAGCAGCTTGCCCTCAGCGGGAGGGCCCTCTAGTGAGCAGTTCTTC. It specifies CASSLPSAGGPSSEQFF.

CDR3 loop: CASSPSDQGGEKLFF. The CDR3 bases are TGTGCCAGCAGCCCGAGCGACCAGGGAGGTGAAAAACTGTTTTTT. The rearrangement links TRBV13 to TRBJ1-4; possibly TRBD1 for D (5 bases). With 5 bases removed from V and 7 bases from J, the gap between germline ends came to 17 bases. This CDR3 has 15 residues. Germline-derived CDR1 and CDR2 are PRHDT and FYEKMQ (reference sequence).

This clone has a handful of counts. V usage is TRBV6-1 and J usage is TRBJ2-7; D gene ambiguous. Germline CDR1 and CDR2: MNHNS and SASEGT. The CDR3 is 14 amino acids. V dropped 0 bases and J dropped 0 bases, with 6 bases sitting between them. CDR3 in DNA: TGTGCCAGCAGTGAAGCGCCAGGCTCCTACGAGCAGTACTTC. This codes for CASSEAPGSYEQYF.

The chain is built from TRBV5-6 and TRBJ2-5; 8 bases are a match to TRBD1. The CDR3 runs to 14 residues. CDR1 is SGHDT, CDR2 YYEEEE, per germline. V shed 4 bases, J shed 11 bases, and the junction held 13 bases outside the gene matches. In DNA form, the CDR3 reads TGTGCCAGCAGCGACGGGCAGGGGGCGGAGGAGCAGTACTTC. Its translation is CASSDGQGAEEQYF. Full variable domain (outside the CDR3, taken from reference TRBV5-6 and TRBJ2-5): DAGVTQSPTHLIKTRGQQVTLRCSPKSGHDTVSWYQQALGQGPQFIFQYYEEEERQRGNFPDRFSGHQFPNYSSELNVNALLLGDSALYLCASSDGQGAEEQYFGPGTRLLVL.

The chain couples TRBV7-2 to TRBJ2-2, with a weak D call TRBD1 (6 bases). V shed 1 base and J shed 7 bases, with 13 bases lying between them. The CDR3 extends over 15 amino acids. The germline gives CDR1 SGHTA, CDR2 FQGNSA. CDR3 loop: CASSLEGDLVGELFF. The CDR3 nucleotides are TGTGCCAGCAGCTTAGAGGGGGATCTCGTCGGGGAGCTGTTTTTT.

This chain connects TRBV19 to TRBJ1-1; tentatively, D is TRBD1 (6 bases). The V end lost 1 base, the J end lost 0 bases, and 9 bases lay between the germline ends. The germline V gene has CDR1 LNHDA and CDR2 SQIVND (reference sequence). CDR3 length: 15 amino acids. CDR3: CASSIVGQLNTEAFF. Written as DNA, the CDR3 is TGTGCCAGTAGTATAGTCGGACAGCTGAACACTGAAGCTTTCTTT.

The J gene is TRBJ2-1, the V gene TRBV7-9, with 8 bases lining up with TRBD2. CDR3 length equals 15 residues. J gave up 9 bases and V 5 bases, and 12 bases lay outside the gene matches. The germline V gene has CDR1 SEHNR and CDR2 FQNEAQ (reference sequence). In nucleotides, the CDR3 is TGTGCCAGCAGCCTATCGGGACTAGATGGTATTGAGCAGTTCTTC. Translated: CASSLSGLDGIEQFF. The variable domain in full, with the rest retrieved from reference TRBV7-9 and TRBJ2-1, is DTGVSQNPRHKITKRGQNVTFRCDPISEHNRLYWYRQTLGQGPEFLTYFQNEAQLEKSRLLSDRFSAERPKGSFSTLEIQRTEQGDSAMYLCASSLSGLDGIEQFFGPGTRLTVL.

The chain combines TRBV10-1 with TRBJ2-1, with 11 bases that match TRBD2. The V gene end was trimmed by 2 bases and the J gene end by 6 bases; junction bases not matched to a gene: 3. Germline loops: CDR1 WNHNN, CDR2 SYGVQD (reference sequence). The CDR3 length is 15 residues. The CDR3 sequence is CASSETSGRPNEQFF. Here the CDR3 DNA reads TGCGCCAGCAGTGAGACTAGCGGGAGACCCAATGAGCAGTTCTTC.

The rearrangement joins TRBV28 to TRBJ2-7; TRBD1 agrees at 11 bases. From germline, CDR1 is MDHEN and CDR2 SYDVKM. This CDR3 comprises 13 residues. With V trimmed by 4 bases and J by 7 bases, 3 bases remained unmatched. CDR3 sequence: CASSWTGGGEQYF. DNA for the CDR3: TGTGCCAGCAGTTGGACAGGGGGCGGAGAGCAGTACTTC.

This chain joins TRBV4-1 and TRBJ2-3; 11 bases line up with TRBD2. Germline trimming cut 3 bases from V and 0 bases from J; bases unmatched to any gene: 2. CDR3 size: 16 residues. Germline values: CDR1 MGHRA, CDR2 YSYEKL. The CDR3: CASSHRTSGSTDTQYF. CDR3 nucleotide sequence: TGCGCCAGCAGCCACAGGACTAGCGGGAGCACAGATACGCAGTATTTT.

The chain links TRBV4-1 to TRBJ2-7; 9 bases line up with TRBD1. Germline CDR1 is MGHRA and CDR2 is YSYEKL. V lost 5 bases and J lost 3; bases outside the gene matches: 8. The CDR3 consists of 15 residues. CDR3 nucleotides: TGCGCCAGCAGCGTCTGGACAGGGGATCTCTACGAGCAGTACTTC. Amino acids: CASSVWTGDLYEQYF.

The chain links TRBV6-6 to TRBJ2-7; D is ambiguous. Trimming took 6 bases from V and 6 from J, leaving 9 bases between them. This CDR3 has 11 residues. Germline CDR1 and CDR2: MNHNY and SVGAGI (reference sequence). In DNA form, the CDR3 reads TGTGCCAGCAGAACCGGTGCCGAGCAGTACTTC. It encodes CASRTGAEQYF.

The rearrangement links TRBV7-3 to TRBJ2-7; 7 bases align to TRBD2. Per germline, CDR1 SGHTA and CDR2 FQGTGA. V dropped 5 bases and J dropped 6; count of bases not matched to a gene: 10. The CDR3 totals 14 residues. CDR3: CASSPGGGRSEQYF. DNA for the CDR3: TGTGCCAGCAGCCCCGGCGGGGGTCGTTCCGAGCAGTACTTC.

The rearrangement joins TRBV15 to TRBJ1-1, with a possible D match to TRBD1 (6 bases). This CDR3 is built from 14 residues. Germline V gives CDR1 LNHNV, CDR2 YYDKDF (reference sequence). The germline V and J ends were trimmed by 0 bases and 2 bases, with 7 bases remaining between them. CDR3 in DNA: TGTGCCACCAGCAGAGACAGGGGTAACACTGAAGCTTTCTTT. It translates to CATSRDRGNTEAFF.

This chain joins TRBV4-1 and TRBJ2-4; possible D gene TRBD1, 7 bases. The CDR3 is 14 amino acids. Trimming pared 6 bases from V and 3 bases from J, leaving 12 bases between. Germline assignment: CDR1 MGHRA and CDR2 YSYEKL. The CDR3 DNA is TGCGCCAGCAGTGACAGGGAGGACAAAAACATTCAGTACTTC. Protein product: CASSDREDKNIQYF.

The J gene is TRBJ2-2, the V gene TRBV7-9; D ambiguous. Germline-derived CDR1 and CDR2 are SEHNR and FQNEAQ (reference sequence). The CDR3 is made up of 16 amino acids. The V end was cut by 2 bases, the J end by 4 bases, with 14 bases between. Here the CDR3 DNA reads TGTGCCAGCAGCTTAAGGATGGTGGCGGCCACCGGGGAGCTGTTTTTT. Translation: CASSLRMVAATGELFF.